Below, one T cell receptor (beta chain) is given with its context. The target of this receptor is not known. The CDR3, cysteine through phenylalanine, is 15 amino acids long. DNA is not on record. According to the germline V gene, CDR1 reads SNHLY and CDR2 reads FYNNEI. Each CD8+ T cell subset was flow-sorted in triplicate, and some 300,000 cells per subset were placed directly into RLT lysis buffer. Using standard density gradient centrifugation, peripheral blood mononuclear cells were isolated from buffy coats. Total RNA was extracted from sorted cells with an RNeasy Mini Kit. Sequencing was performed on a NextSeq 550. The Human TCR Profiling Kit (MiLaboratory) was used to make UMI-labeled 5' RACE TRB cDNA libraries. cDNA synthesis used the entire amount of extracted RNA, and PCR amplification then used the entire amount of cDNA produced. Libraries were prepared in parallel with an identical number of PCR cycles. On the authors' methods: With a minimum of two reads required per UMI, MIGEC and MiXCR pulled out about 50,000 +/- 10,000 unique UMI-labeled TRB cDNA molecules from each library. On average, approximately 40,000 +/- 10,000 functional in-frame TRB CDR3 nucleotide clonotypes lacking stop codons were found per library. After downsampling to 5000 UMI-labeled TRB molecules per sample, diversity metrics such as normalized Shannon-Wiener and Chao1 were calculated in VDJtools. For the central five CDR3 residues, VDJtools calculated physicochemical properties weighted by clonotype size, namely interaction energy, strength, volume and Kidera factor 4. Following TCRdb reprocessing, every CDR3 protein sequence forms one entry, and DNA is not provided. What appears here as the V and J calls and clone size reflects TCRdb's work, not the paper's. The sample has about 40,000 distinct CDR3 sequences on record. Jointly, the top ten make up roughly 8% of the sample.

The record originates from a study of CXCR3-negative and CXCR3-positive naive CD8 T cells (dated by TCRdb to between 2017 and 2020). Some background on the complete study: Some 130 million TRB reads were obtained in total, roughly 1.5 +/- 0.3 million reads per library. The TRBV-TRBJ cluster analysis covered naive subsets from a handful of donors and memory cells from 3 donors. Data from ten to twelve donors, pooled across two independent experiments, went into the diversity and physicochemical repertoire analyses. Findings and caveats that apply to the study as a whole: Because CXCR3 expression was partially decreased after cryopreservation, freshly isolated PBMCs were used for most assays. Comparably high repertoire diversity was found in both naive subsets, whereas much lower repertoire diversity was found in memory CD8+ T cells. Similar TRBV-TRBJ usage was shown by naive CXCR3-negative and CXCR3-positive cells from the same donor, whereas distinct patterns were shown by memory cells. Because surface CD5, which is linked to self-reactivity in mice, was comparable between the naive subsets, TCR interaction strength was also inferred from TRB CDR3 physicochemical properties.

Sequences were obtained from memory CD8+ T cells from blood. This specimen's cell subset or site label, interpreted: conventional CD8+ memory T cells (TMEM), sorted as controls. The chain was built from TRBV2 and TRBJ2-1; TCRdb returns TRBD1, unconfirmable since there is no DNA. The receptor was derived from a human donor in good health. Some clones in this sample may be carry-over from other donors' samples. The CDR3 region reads CASSEQGDAYNEQFF.